The sequence of this T cell receptor (beta chain) was determined in a study of blood T cell repertoires in COVID-19. Overall study: In each case, the material was cDNA or gDNA derived from T cells, B-cell-depleted T cells, or PBMCs.

Germline lookup yields CDR1 LNHDA and CDR2 SQIVND (reference sequence). CDR3 length equals 15 residues. V shed 9 bases and J shed 4 bases, with 19 bases lying between them. Per the authors' pipeline: Amplification of reference gene primers provided the estimated nucleated cell counts. Repertoires were generated with immunoSEQ multiplex PCR, while TCRdb's copy carries only in-frame clones and drops some. For V, J and clone size, that table is used; D and trimming come from the DNA. The data contain 110,000 to 150,000 clones, roughly 75% of them singletons. Cohorts were determined from participant-reported clinical history. In Cohort 3, a recovered donor had either two negative PCRs, clearance, or symptom resolution.

Material for sequencing was PBMCs or T cells enriched from blood (not recorded which). The chain couples TRBV19 to TRBJ1-5; D may be TRBD1 (5 bases). The source is a woman aged 50 to 65 who had recovered from COVID-19. CDR3 residues: CASKELLGRNQPQHF. The CDR3 DNA sequence: TGTGCCAGCAAGGAGCTCCTGGGGCGGAATCAGCCCCAGCATTTT.